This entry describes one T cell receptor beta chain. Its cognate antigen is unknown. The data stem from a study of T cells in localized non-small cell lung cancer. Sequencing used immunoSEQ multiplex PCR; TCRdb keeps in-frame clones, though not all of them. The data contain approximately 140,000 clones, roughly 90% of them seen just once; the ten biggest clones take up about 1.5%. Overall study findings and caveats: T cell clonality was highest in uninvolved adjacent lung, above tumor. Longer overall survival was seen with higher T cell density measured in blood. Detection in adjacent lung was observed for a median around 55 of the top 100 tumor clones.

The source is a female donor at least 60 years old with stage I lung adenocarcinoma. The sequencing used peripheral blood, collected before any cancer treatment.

DNA of the CDR3: TGTGCCAGCAGCTTGCAGGAGTTAAGCTCCTACGAGCAGTACTTC. It specifies CASSLQELSSYEQYF. The chain uses TRBV5-4 and TRBJ2-7; D unclear. The V and J ends lost 1 base and 0 bases respectively, with 11 bases between them. Germline-derived CDR1 and CDR2 are SGHNT and YYREEE (reference sequence). CDR3 length equals 15 residues.